The 10 T cell receptor beta chains reported below all come from one sample, sequenced in a study of breast tumors, draining lymph nodes, adjacent tissues. Axillary draining lymph nodes of breast cancer patients supplied the node samples. TCRdb used MiXCR to reprocess the multiplex PCR reads, holding one entry per CDR3 protein. The table records about 130,000 distinct CDR3 sequences, just under 20% of them present only once. The sequencing sample was made of axillary lymph node tissue. These receptors were taken from a female donor with breast cancer. Some clones in this sample may be carry-over from other donors' samples.

The table lists this clonotype with a few counts. V usage is TRBV3-1 and J usage is TRBJ2-1; D gene unclear. This CDR3 has 14 residues. CDR1 is LGHDT, CDR2 YNNKEL, per germline (reference sequence). V was trimmed by 4 bases and J by 7 bases, leaving 14 bases between them. CDR3 sequence (DNA): TGTGCCAGCAGCCCAAGGGATTTGTTAAATGAGCAGTTCTTC. Protein: CASSPRDLLNEQFF.

This clonotype was picked up many times. The chain links TRBV5-1 to TRBJ2-7; 8 nucleotides line up with TRBD1. The CDR3 contains 14 residues. The V and J ends lost 0 bases and 6 bases, in that order; junction bases with no gene match: 5. CDR1 SGHRS and CDR2 YFSETQ come from the germline V gene. CDR3 sequence: CASSLDGQGGEQYF. CDR3 nucleotide sequence: TGCGCCAGCAGCTTGGACGGACAGGGTGGCGAGCAGTACTTC.

This clonotype was detected many times. J is TRBJ1-2 and V is TRBV3-1, with no clear D. V was clipped by 4 bases and J by 5 bases, with 11 bases between them. Looked up from germline, CDR1 is LGHDT and CDR2 is YNNKEL (reference sequence). The CDR3 totals 13 residues. The CDR3 DNA follows: TGTGCCAGCAGCCCGGACGAAGGGTATGGCTACACCTTC. It is translated as CASSPDEGYGYTF.

This clonotype was seen a handful of times. The chain recombines TRBV20-1 with TRBJ1-1; a possible D gene is TRBD1 (6 bases). The V end was cut by 6 bases, the J end by 1 base, with 12 bases between. CDR1 DFQATT and CDR2 SNEGSKA come from the germline V gene (reference sequence). This CDR3 is 13 amino acids long. CDR3 residues: CSAKWGANTEAFF. The CDR3 bases are TGCAGTGCGAAATGGGGGGCGAACACTGAAGCTTTCTTT.

Comment on this clonotype: A much more abundant neighbour one base away suggests this may be a read error. The V call is TRBV20-1, the J call TRBJ2-5; TRBD1 might be the D (6 bases). The germline V gene encodes CDR1 DFQATT and CDR2 SNEGSKA (reference sequence). This CDR3 has 15 amino acids. The germline V and J ends were trimmed by 2 bases and 0 bases, with 13 bases remaining between them. CDR3: CSARTGTMHQETQYF. DNA for the CDR3: TGCAGTGCTAGAACAGGGACGATGCACCAAGAGACCCAGTACTTC.

This clonotype was recorded only once. This could be a read error, since a much larger clone is one nucleotide away. The chain employs TRBV19 and TRBJ1-2; 7 nucleotides align to TRBD1. This CDR3 region has 12 residues. Germline V gives CDR1 LNHDA, CDR2 SQIVND (reference sequence). The V segment lost 7 bases and the J segment 8 bases; nucleotides outside the gene matches: 7. CDR3: CASNDRVGGYTF. CDR3 nucleotides: TGTGCCAGTAACGACAGGGTTGGAGGCTACACCTTC.

At least ten counts were recorded for this clonotype. The gene calls are TRBV5-6 and TRBJ2-7; possibly TRBD1 for D (6 bases). CDR1 is SGHDT, CDR2 YYEEEE, per germline. The CDR3 covers 14 residues. Trimming removed 5 bases from V and 0 bases from J, with 12 bases in between. The CDR3 coding sequence is TGTGCCAGCAGTCCAACAGGGTCCTCCTACGAGCAGTACTTC. This translates into CASSPTGSSYEQYF.

This clonotype came up many times. CDR3 region: CASSPVGVGYGYTF. Written as DNA, the CDR3 is TGTGCCAGCAGCCCAGTCGGTGTCGGATATGGCTACACCTTC. The V call is TRBV11-2, the J call TRBJ1-2; no firm D call. The germline V gene has CDR1 SGHAT and CDR2 FQNNGV. The ends were cut back, 5 bases at V and 5 bases at J, with 15 bases in the middle. The CDR3 sequence is 14 residues long.

This clonotype was observed a single time. A read error is possible here, since a much larger clone lies one base away. The chain recombines TRBV14 with TRBJ2-7; D is unclear. Germline assignment: CDR1 SGHDN and CDR2 FVKESK. The CDR3 is made up of 13 amino acids. CDR3 in DNA: TGTGCCAGCAGCCAGTCCCAAGCGTCACCAAAGTGCTTC. The encoded protein is CASSQSQASPKCF.

This clonotype was seen ten or more times. The chain joins TRBV7-2 to TRBJ1-5; tentative D call: TRBD1 (6 bases). Trimming removed 3 bases at V and 7 bases at J, with 10 bases between. Germline values: CDR1 SGHTA, CDR2 FQGNSA. This CDR3 contains 13 residues. The CDR3 DNA reads TGTGCCAGCAGCTTCACGAGGGGGCAGCCCCAGCATTTT. Protein product: CASSFTRGQPQHF.